A single sample gave rise to the 30 T cell receptor beta chains below, sequenced in a study of Ad26.COV2.S vaccination and SARS-CoV-2 variants (dated by TCRdb to about 2021). The treatment or condition label for this specimen denotes: roughly 18 received Ad26.COV2.S at low or high dose, single or two shots; roughly five received placebo; per-sample allocation not given. Repertoires of vaccine and placebo recipients were sequenced from samples collected on day 63 after the first injection. The library was generated by the immunoSEQ multiplex PCR assay. TCRdb holds this immuneACCESS table with in-frame rearrangements only. Some clones are missing; in checked studies, unresolved V genes explain under half, and the rest has no known cause. This sample lists roughly 380,000 clones; 85% to 90% were detected once. Less than 4% of the sample belongs to the ten largest clones. The sequencing here drew on peripheral blood, taken in a trial of Ad26.COV2.S vaccine versus placebo. The receptors were sampled from a person aged 18-65 years who received the Ad26.COV2.S COVID-19 vaccine or a placebo.

This rearrangement joins TRBV25-1 to TRBJ1-6; D call uncertain. The CDR3 loop spans 14 amino acids. CDR1 and CDR2 (germline): MGHDK, SYGVNS. The V gene lost 7 bases and the J gene lost 7 bases, with 14 bases spanning the gap. CDR3 in DNA: TGTGCCAGCACCCCCTGGTCTGGGAATTCACCCCTCCACTTT. Encoded protein: CASTPWSGNSPLHF.

The CDR3 nucleotides read TGTGCCAGCAGCTTAGCCATCAACTTAGGGACGCTGAACACTGAAGCTTTCTTT. This gives the protein CASSLAINLGTLNTEAFF. This sequence joins TRBV7-9 and TRBJ1-1; D may be TRBD1 (5 bases). The CDR3 is 18 residues long. Trimming cost V 0 bases and J 0 bases, with 17 bases left between them. From germline, CDR1 is SEHNR and CDR2 FQNEAQ (reference sequence).

This clone showed up just once. The chain uses TRBV30 and TRBJ1-2; D possibly corresponds to TRBD1 (5 bases). The length of the CDR3 is 11 residues. Germline V gives CDR1 GTSNPN, CDR2 SVGIG (reference sequence). The V end lost 5 bases, the J end lost 8 bases, and 12 bases lay between the germline ends. The CDR3, as DNA: TGTGCCTGGGGCCTTAAGGGGGGCTACACCTTC. Residues: CAWGLKGGYTF.

V is TRBV6-5 and J is TRBJ2-5, with D perhaps matching TRBD2 (5 bases). The CDR3 is made up of 14 amino acids. V was pared by 0 bases and J by 5 bases, with 10 bases between. Germline-derived CDR1 and CDR2 are MNHEY and SVGAGI. This chain's CDR3 is CASSYSARRETQYF. Written as DNA, the CDR3 is TGTGCCAGCAGTTACTCCGCCAGGAGGGAGACCCAGTACTTC.

The gene calls are TRBV4-3 and TRBJ2-1; the match to TRBD2 covers 10 bases. This CDR3 is 17 amino acids long. V shed 0 bases, J shed 5 bases, and the junction held 7 bases outside the gene matches. The germline V gene has CDR1 LGHNA and CDR2 YSLEER. CDR3 amino acids: CASSQDNLAGAHNEQFF. The CDR3 nucleotides are TGCGCCAGCAGCCAAGATAACCTAGCGGGGGCCCACAATGAGCAGTTCTTC.

V usage is TRBV28 and J usage is TRBJ1-3; D perhaps matches TRBD1 (6 bases). V was shortened by 3 bases and J by 0 bases, with 12 bases between the two germline ends. Germline CDR1 reads MDHEN; CDR2 reads SYDVKM. The CDR3 consists of 16 residues. As DNA, the CDR3 is TGTGCCAGCAGTTTTTCACAGGGCGGCTCTGGAAACACCATATATTTT. It yields the protein CASSFSQGGSGNTIYF.

In its sample, this clone was seen once. J is TRBJ2-7 and V is TRBV5-4; D is uncertain. The CDR3 sequence is 15 residues long. Trimming stripped 0 bases from V and 0 bases from J, with 10 bases between. Germline V gene data show CDR1 as SGHNT and CDR2 as YYREEE (reference sequence). The CDR3 DNA follows: TGTGCCAGCAGCTTGGAGGCAGATAGCTCCTACGAGCAGTACTTC. Protein sequence: CASSLEADSSYEQYF.

V is TRBV7-8 and J is TRBJ2-7, with D perhaps TRBD2 (6 bases). Germline assignment: CDR1 SGHVS and CDR2 FQNEAQ. The CDR3 is 13 residues long. The V gene lost 5 bases and the J gene lost 4 bases, with 12 bases spanning the gap. The CDR3 loop is CASSPTSAYEQYF. In DNA, the CDR3 is TGTGCCAGCAGCCCGACTAGTGCGTACGAGCAGTACTTC. The whole variable domain, filled in from reference TRBV7-8 and TRBJ2-7, reads GAGVSQSPRYKVAKRGQDVALRCDPISGHVSLFWYQQALGQGPEFLTYFQNEAQLDKSGLPSDRFFAERPEGSVSTLKIQRTQQEDSAVYLCASSPTSAYEQYFGPGTRLTVT.

The chain carries TRBV10-3 and TRBJ1-5, with TRBD1 matching over 7 bases. Losses at the gene ends were 6 bases for V and 6 bases for J; bases not matched to a gene: 8. The germline V gene has CDR1 ENHRY and CDR2 SYGVKD. CDR3 length equals 14 residues. The CDR3 sequence: CAISRGQAGQPQHF. In DNA form, the CDR3 reads TGTGCCATCAGCCGAGGACAGGCTGGTCAGCCCCAGCATTTT.

The V and J genes are TRBV5-1 and TRBJ2-7, with no clear D. Trimming removed 0 bases at V and 6 bases at J, with 10 bases between. The CDR3 loop spans 13 amino acids. From germline, CDR1 is SGHRS and CDR2 YFSETQ. DNA of the CDR3: TGCGCCAGCAGCTTGGACCCCCGCATCGAGCAGTACTTC. This translates into CASSLDPRIEQYF.

The sample holds a few counts of this clone. V gene TRBV4-1 combines with J gene TRBJ1-5; tentative D call: TRBD1 (6 bases). Germline values: CDR1 MGHRA, CDR2 YSYEKL. V lost 1 base, J lost 5 bases, and 12 bases lay in between. This CDR3 has 15 residues. CDR3 in DNA: TGCGCCAGCAGCCAAGTCGGACAGATTTATCAGCCCCAGCATTTT. Translation gives CASSQVGQIYQPQHF.

Here the CDR3 DNA reads TGTGCCAGCAGTTACAAGGGGGCCAACACTGAAGCTTTCTTT. Its translation is CASSYKGANTEAFF. V usage is TRBV6-5 and J usage is TRBJ1-1; TRBD1 aligns across 7 bases. Germline V CDR1 and CDR2: MNHEY, SVGAGI. The CDR3 spans 14 residues. After removal of 2 bases from V and 2 bases from J, the junction contained 2 bases not matched to a gene.

This rearrangement joins TRBV28 to TRBJ2-4; TRBD1 matches 8 bases. V lost 2 bases and J lost 4; bases outside the gene matches: 1. The CDR3 is made up of 14 amino acids. CDR1 MDHEN and CDR2 SYDVKM come from the germline V gene. This CDR3 is CASSLRTGKNIQYF. Here the CDR3 DNA reads TGTGCCAGCAGTTTAAGGACAGGGAAAAACATTCAGTACTTC.

V usage is TRBV5-5 and J usage is TRBJ2-1; 9 bases line up with TRBD2. The V gene's germline CDR1 is SGHKS and CDR2 YYEKEE (reference sequence). V lost 1 base, J lost 7 bases, and 6 bases stayed unmatched. This CDR3 has 15 residues. The CDR3 loop is CASSLLAGGPNEQFF. As DNA, the CDR3 is TGTGCCAGCAGCTTGCTGGCGGGGGGGCCAAATGAGCAGTTCTTC.

This clone was recorded only once. V gene TRBV7-6 combines with J gene TRBJ2-3, with D tentatively TRBD2 (5 bases). V was shortened by 1 base and J by 1 base, with 9 bases between the two germline ends. This CDR3 has 15 residues. Germline CDR1 is SGHVS and CDR2 is FNYEAQ. CDR3 residues: CASSLGSLGTDTQYF. CDR3 DNA: TGTGCCAGCAGCTTAGGATCACTAGGCACAGATACGCAGTATTTT.

The V and J genes are TRBV4-3 and TRBJ1-1; D ambiguous. The germline V gene encodes CDR1 LGHNA and CDR2 YSLEER. The CDR3 loop spans 13 amino acids. V was cut by 0 bases and J by 0 bases, with 2 bases left in between. CDR3 DNA sequence: TGCGCCAGCAGCCAAGATCTGAACACTGAAGCTTTCTTT. It encodes CASSQDLNTEAFF.

This clone appeared once. This chain connects TRBV9 to TRBJ2-3, with D perhaps assigned TRBD1 or TRBD2 (5 bases each). Per germline, CDR1 SGDLS and CDR2 YYNGEE. Trimming shortened V by 4 bases and J by 2 bases, and 11 bases separated the two germline ends. CDR3 length: 14 residues. In DNA form, the CDR3 reads TGTGCCAGCAGCCACGGGGCAGACACAGATACGCAGTATTTT. As protein: CASSHGADTDTQYF.

The V call is TRBV5-5, the J call TRBJ1-2; D is unresolved. V lost 1 base, J lost 1 base, and 5 bases lay in between. CDR3 length: 13 amino acids. Per germline, CDR1 SGHKS and CDR2 YYEKEE (reference sequence). DNA of the CDR3: TGTGCCAGCAGCTTGAAGAATAACTATGGCTACACCTTC. It yields the protein CASSLKNNYGYTF. The full variable domain, its missing parts supplied by reference TRBV5-5 and TRBJ1-2, is DAGVTQSPTHLIKTRGQQVTLRCSPISGHKSVSWYQQVLGQGPQFIFQYYEKEERGRGNFPDRFSARQFPNYSSELNVNALLLGDSALYLCASSLKNNYGYTFGSGTRLTVV.

This chain links TRBV4-3 with TRBJ2-3, with D unresolved. V lost 5 bases and J lost 4, with 7 bases in between. Germline V gives CDR1 LGHNA, CDR2 YSLEER. The CDR3 totals 12 residues. CDR3 residues: CASSFGSDTQYF. The DNA of the CDR3 is TGCGCCAGCAGCTTCGGGTCAGATACGCAGTATTTT.

This chain uses TRBV19 with TRBJ1-4, with 8 nucleotides matching TRBD1. Germline V gene data show CDR1 as LNHDA and CDR2 as SQIVND (reference sequence). This CDR3 region has 14 residues. Unmatched junction bases numbered 1, after V lost 5 bases and J lost 2 bases. The CDR3 loop reads CASSDRGTNEKLFF. CDR3 bases: TGTGCCAGTAGTGACAGGGGCACTAATGAAAAACTGTTTTTT.

This clone has just a few counts. This sample also contains other DNA sequences that code for the same CDR3. J is TRBJ2-5 and V is TRBV7-3; D is unclear. CDR3 length: 13 residues. From germline, CDR1 is SGHTA and CDR2 FQGTGA. V lost 1 base and J 1 base, leaving 4 bases between the germline ends. This CDR3 is CASSLNSQETQYF. The DNA of the CDR3 is TGTGCCAGCAGCTTAAACAGCCAAGAGACCCAGTACTTC.

The gene calls are TRBV7-9 and TRBJ2-3; tentatively, D is TRBD2 (6 bases). CDR1 SEHNR and CDR2 FQNEAQ come from the germline V gene (reference sequence). CDR3 length: 15 amino acids. Between the trimmed V and J ends, which lost 5 bases and 1 base, there was a span of 13 bases. The CDR3 sequence: CASSADGLRTDTQYF. Here the CDR3 DNA reads TGTGCCAGCAGCGCCGACGGACTACGCACAGATACGCAGTATTTT.

This clone has only one observation. The chain is built from TRBV4-2 and TRBJ2-7; D might be TRBD1 (6 bases). Germline CDR1 is LGHNA and CDR2 is YNFKEQ. There are 14 residues in the CDR3. Trimming left V 0 bases short and J 2 bases short, with 8 bases between. The CDR3 coding sequence is TGTGCCAGCAGCCAAGACAGGGGCCCCTACGAGCAGTACTTC. It translates to CASSQDRGPYEQYF.

The chain joins TRBV7-9 to TRBJ1-1; no clear D gene. Germline lookup yields CDR1 SEHNR and CDR2 FQNEAQ (reference sequence). V lost 5 bases and J 1 base, leaving 8 bases between the germline ends. The CDR3 contains 13 residues. The CDR3 nucleotides are TGTGCCAGCAGCACCCCCCGGAACACTGAAGCTTTCTTT. This translates into CASSTPRNTEAFF.

The genes are TRBV7-3 and TRBJ1-3, with D possibly matching TRBD1 (5 bases). This CDR3 spans 15 amino acids. Germline CDR1 SGHTA, CDR2 FQGTGA. Trimming removed 0 bases at V and 4 bases at J, with 10 bases between. In nucleotides, the CDR3 is TGTGCCAGCAGCTTAACAGGGGAAGGGGGAAACACCATATATTTT. Translation: CASSLTGEGGNTIYF.

Written as DNA, the CDR3 is TGTGCCTGGAGCGCGGACAGTAAGGAAAAACTGTTTTTT. Translated: CAWSADSKEKLFF. This chain uses TRBV30 with TRBJ1-4, with D perhaps matching TRBD1 (6 bases). CDR3 size: 13 residues. Germline V gene lookup returns CDR1 GTSNPN and CDR2 SVGIG (reference sequence). Trimming cost V 3 bases and J 8 bases, with 13 bases left between them.

The gene calls are TRBV19 and TRBJ1-5; D is possibly TRBD1 (5 bases). The germline V and J ends were trimmed by 4 bases and 4 bases, with 14 bases remaining between them. Per germline, CDR1 LNHDA and CDR2 SQIVND (reference sequence). The CDR3 runs 15 residues. CDR3 amino acids: CASSKQTEPNQPQHF. CDR3 nucleotides: TGTGCCAGTAGTAAACAGACAGAACCTAATCAGCCCCAGCATTTT.

V and J are TRBV19 and TRBJ1-1; D is unclear. Looked up from germline, CDR1 is LNHDA and CDR2 is SQIVND (reference sequence). With 5 bases removed from V and 5 bases from J, the gap between germline ends came to 15 bases. The CDR3 has 14 residues. Here the CDR3 DNA reads TGTGCCAGTAGTCACGGCGAGAGCTGGACTGAAGCTTTCTTT. Encoded protein: CASSHGESWTEAFF. Together with reference TRBV19 and TRBJ1-1, the CDR3 gives the full variable domain: DGGITQSPKYLFRKEGQNVTLSCEQNLNHDAMYWYRQDPGQGLRLIYYSQIVNDFQKGDIAEGYSVSREKKESFPLTVTSAQKNPTAFYLCASSHGESWTEAFFGQGTRLTVV.

This chain uses TRBV7-3 with TRBJ1-2; tentatively, D is TRBD1 (6 bases). V was cut by 4 bases and J by 0 bases, with 15 bases left in between. Germline-derived CDR1 and CDR2 are SGHTA and FQGTGA. CDR3 length: 16 amino acids. For the CDR3, the DNA is TGTGCCAGCAGCTCCCTTCCCGGGACACCTAACTATGGCTACACCTTC. Residues: CASSSLPGTPNYGYTF.

This clone occurred a few times. The genes are TRBV6-5 and TRBJ1-5, with D unresolved. From germline, CDR1 is MNHEY and CDR2 SVGAGI. The CDR3 has 13 residues. Trimming took 8 bases from V and 3 from J, leaving 11 bases between them. The CDR3 protein is CASEPEYNQPQHF. As DNA, the CDR3 is TGTGCCAGCGAACCGGAGTACAATCAGCCCCAGCATTTT.